The 16 T cell receptor beta chains reported below all come from one sample, sequenced in a study of early T cells in non-severe SARS-CoV-2 infection. TCRdb passed the 5' RACE reads through MiXCR, listing each CDR3 protein once. This repertoire shows tens of thousands of distinct CDR3 sequences, 5% to 7% found once; its top ten account for under 25%. The sequencing input was whole blood. The receptors were gathered from an adult who was a healthcare worker with PCR-confirmed SARS-CoV-2 infection or an uninfected control (not recorded which).

This clonotype was seen at least ten times. The V call is TRBV20-1, the J call TRBJ2-5; D tentatively fits TRBD1 or TRBD2 (6 bases each). The V gene lost 0 bases and the J gene lost 6 bases, with 14 bases spanning the gap. The CDR3 consists of 14 residues. The germline V gene encodes CDR1 DFQATT and CDR2 SNEGSKA (reference sequence). The CDR3 loop reads CSARDGSGGQTQYF. The CDR3 DNA is TGCAGTGCTAGAGATGGTAGTGGGGGGCAGACCCAGTACTTC.

This clonotype was recorded only once. The gene calls are TRBV13 and TRBJ1-3, with D possibly TRBD1 on 6 matching bases. V dropped 2 bases and J dropped 6 bases, with 14 bases sitting between them. The germline V gene has CDR1 PRHDT and CDR2 FYEKMQ (reference sequence). The CDR3 is made up of 15 amino acids. In DNA form, the CDR3 reads TGTGCCAGCAGCTTAAGAACAGGGATGGCAAACACCATATATTTT. It codes for CASSLRTGMANTIYF. Looking up the rest from reference TRBV13 and TRBJ1-3 gives the full variable domain: AAGVIQSPRHLIKEKRETATLKCYPIPRHDTVYWYQQGPGQDPQFLISFYEKMQSDKGSIPDRFSAQQFSDYHSELNMSSLELGDSALYFCASSLRTGMANTIYFGEGSWLTVV.

This clonotype was detected a few times. Written as DNA, the CDR3 is TGTGCCAGCAGCTCCGGGACTAACCAAGAGACCCAGTACTTC. Its protein product is CASSSGTNQETQYF. The chain combines TRBV7-9 with TRBJ2-5; the match to TRBD2 covers 7 bases. Germline loops: CDR1 SEHNR, CDR2 FQNEAQ (reference sequence). J gave up 0 bases and V 4 bases, and 2 bases lay outside the gene matches. This CDR3 has 14 residues.

This clonotype showed up many times. J is TRBJ1-5 and V is TRBV14; D remains ambiguous. Germline V gene lookup returns CDR1 SGHDN and CDR2 FVKESK. The CDR3 covers 14 residues. V was trimmed by 1 base and J by 9 bases, leaving 13 bases between them. CDR3 DNA sequence: TGTGCCAGCAGCCAAGGCGCAGCGGGATGGCCCCAGCATTTT. Protein product: CASSQGAAGWPQHF.

The genes are TRBV7-6 and TRBJ1-1, with TRBD1 matching 7 bases. V shed 2 bases, J shed 2 bases, and the junction held 2 bases outside the gene matches. Germline lookup yields CDR1 SGHVS and CDR2 FNYEAQ. The CDR3 runs to 14 residues. CDR3 sequence (DNA): TGTGCCAGCAGCTTACACAGGGGCAACACTGAAGCTTTCTTT. Residues: CASSLHRGNTEAFF. The full variable domain, with the rest looked up from reference TRBV7-6 and TRBJ1-1, is GAGVSQSPRYKVTKRGQDVALRCDPISGHVSLYWYRQALGQGPEFLTYFNYEAQQDKSGLPNDRFSAERPEGSISTLTIQRTEQRDSAMYRCASSLHRGNTEAFFGQGTRLTVV.

This clonotype was recorded at least ten times. This chain links TRBV28 with TRBJ1-1; D call uncertain. Per the germline V gene, CDR1 is MDHEN and CDR2 is SYDVKM. The CDR3 consists of 12 residues. The V and J ends lost 3 bases and 5 bases respectively, with 7 bases between them. The CDR3 nucleotides read TGTGCCAGCAGTTTTCAGAGGACTGAAGCTTTCTTT. Protein product: CASSFQRTEAFF.

This clonotype was seen at least ten times. In DNA form, the CDR3 reads TGTGCCAGCAGCCCCCGGACAGACTATAGCAATCAGCCCCAGCATTTT. This codes for CASSPRTDYSNQPQHF. The V call is TRBV5-6, the J call TRBJ1-5, with D possibly being TRBD1 (6 bases). The V end was cut by 4 bases, the J end by 0 bases, with 14 bases between. The germline gives CDR1 SGHDT, CDR2 YYEEEE. CDR3 length equals 16 residues.

This clonotype appeared a few times. The chain employs TRBV7-2 and TRBJ1-6; 7 nucleotides match TRBD1. Trimming at V came to 3 bases and at J to 5 bases, leaving 4 bases not matched to a gene. Germline V gene sequence: CDR1 SGHTA, CDR2 FQGNSA. This CDR3 region has 15 residues. This CDR3 is CASSLGQLHNSPLHF. DNA of the CDR3: TGTGCCAGCAGCTTGGGACAGCTCCATAATTCACCCCTCCACTTT. The full variable domain, its missing parts supplied by reference TRBV7-2 and TRBJ1-6, is GAGVSQSPSNKVTEKGKDVELRCDPISGHTALYWYRQSLGQGLEFLIYFQGNSAPDKSGLPSDRFSAERTGGSVSTLTIQRTQQEDSAVYLCASSLGQLHNSPLHFGNGTRLTVT.

There are a few counts of this clonotype. J is TRBJ2-5 and V is TRBV9, with 14 bases that match TRBD2. Unmatched junction bases numbered 4, after V lost 0 bases and J lost 3 bases. Germline V CDR1 and CDR2: SGDLS, YYNGEE. CDR3 length: 17 residues. Written as DNA, the CDR3 is TGTGCCAGCAGCGTAGGACTAGCGGGAGGGAGTGAAGAGACCCAGTACTTC. It specifies CASSVGLAGGSEETQYF.

This clonotype was observed many times. This rearrangement joins TRBV11-2 to TRBJ2-3; D unresolved. Germline V gene data show CDR1 as SGHAT and CDR2 as FQNNGV. The CDR3 length is 12 residues. V was cut by 7 bases and J by 5 bases, with 10 bases left in between. The CDR3 region has the DNA TGTGCCAGCACCCTCCAAGGAGATACGCAGTATTTT. This codes for CASTLQGDTQYF.

Ten or more counts support this clonotype. The chain has TRBV10-3 and TRBJ1-3; D is perhaps TRBD1 (5 bases). The CDR3 is made up of 16 amino acids. The V gene lost 6 bases and the J gene lost 0 bases, with 15 bases spanning the gap. The V gene's germline CDR1 is ENHRY and CDR2 SYGVKD. This CDR3 is CAIRKGPTSSGNTIYF. CDR3 nucleotides: TGTGCCATCAGAAAGGGACCCACGAGCTCTGGAAACACCATATATTTT.

In this sample, this clonotype turned up many times. The rearrangement uses TRBV7-6 and TRBJ2-1; 10 nucleotides agree with TRBD1. Germline V gene sequence: CDR1 SGHVS, CDR2 FNYEAQ. The CDR3 loop spans 15 amino acids. Germline trimming cut 5 bases from V and 7 bases from J; bases unmatched to any gene: 8. This chain's CDR3 is CASSMRQGAWNEQFF. The DNA of the CDR3 is TGTGCCAGCAGCATGCGACAGGGGGCTTGGAATGAGCAGTTCTTC.

This clonotype showed up many times. The chain employs TRBV7-9 and TRBJ2-1; no clear D. Looked up from germline, CDR1 is SEHNR and CDR2 is FQNEAQ (reference sequence). The CDR3 loop spans 14 amino acids. V gave up 4 bases and J gave up 4 bases, with 11 bases separating them. CDR3 nucleotides: TGTGCCAGCAGCTCCGACCCCCAATACAATGAGCAGTTCTTC. Translation gives CASSSDPQYNEQFF.

The chain joins TRBV7-2 to TRBJ1-2, with 7 bases identical to TRBD1. Germline V lookup: CDR1 SGHTA, CDR2 FQGNSA. V shed 4 bases, J shed 4 bases, and the junction held 6 bases outside the gene matches. This CDR3 contains 14 residues. The CDR3 DNA sequence: TGTGCCAGCAGCTCGGGACAGCTCTTCTATGGCTACACCTTC. Protein sequence: CASSSGQLFYGYTF.

This clonotype was seen a handful of times. The chain links TRBV9 to TRBJ2-1; the match to TRBD2 covers 9 bases. The J segment lost 10 bases and the V segment lost 2 bases, leaving 10 bases of the junction unmatched. Germline-derived CDR1 and CDR2 are SGDLS and YYNGEE. This CDR3 has 15 residues. The CDR3: CASSVSGGRIREQFF. The CDR3 DNA sequence: TGTGCCAGCAGCGTCAGCGGGGGGCGGATTCGGGAGCAGTTCTTC.

This clonotype ranks as medium-sized. The rearrangement joins TRBV11-2 to TRBJ2-7; 10 bases agree with TRBD2. This CDR3 spans 14 amino acids. Trimming at V came to 5 bases and at J to 3 bases, leaving 4 bases not matched to a gene. Germline lookup yields CDR1 SGHAT and CDR2 FQNNGV. The CDR3 nucleotides read TGTGCCAGCAGCGTGACTAGCGGGTTCTACGAGCAGTACTTC. This codes for CASSVTSGFYEQYF. The whole variable domain, filled in from reference TRBV11-2 and TRBJ2-7, reads EAGVAQSPRYKIIEKRQSVAFWCNPISGHATLYWYQQILGQGPKLLIQFQNNGVVDDSQLPKDRFSAERLKGVDSTLKIQPAKLEDSAVYLCASSVTSGFYEQYFGPGTRLTVT.